These 8 T cell receptor beta chains share one sample of origin, sequenced in a study of technical replicates of blood from several donors. Assay: immunoSEQ multiplex PCR; the TCRdb copy retains only in-frame clones and omits some. Here the sample spans tens of thousands of clones, just over 95% being singletons. The source material was T cells isolated from PBMCs. These receptors were collected from a human donor in good health.

V is TRBV5-1 and J is TRBJ1-2; 9 bases align to TRBD1. CDR1 SGHRS and CDR2 YFSETQ come from the germline V gene. There are 15 residues in the CDR3. The trim removed 3 bases at V and 0 bases at J, leaving 3 bases unmatched. The CDR3 loop is CASSSGTGSNYGYTF. The CDR3 DNA reads as TGCGCCAGCAGCTCGGGGACAGGGTCTAACTATGGCTACACCTTC.

The gene calls are TRBV30 and TRBJ1-1, with 9 bases that match TRBD1. V gave up 2 bases and J gave up 4 bases; unmatched junction bases: 2. Germline CDR1 and CDR2: GTSNPN and SVGIG (reference sequence). The CDR3 has 13 residues. The CDR3 DNA is TGTGCCTGGAGTCAGGACAGGGGCACTGAAGCTTTCTTT. Translation: CAWSQDRGTEAFF.

The chain links TRBV7-8 to TRBJ2-6, with D hard to call. The length of the CDR3 is 16 residues. Trimming took off 0 bases at V and 0 bases at J, with 6 bases between the two ends. Germline loops: CDR1 SGHVS, CDR2 FQNEAQ. The chain's CDR3 is CASSLAGVSGANVLTF. The CDR3 region has the DNA TGTGCCAGCAGCTTAGCAGGAGTCTCTGGGGCCAACGTCCTGACTTTC.

The chain is built from TRBV27 and TRBJ2-7; 7 nucleotides match TRBD1. Germline assignment: CDR1 MNHEY and CDR2 SMNVEV (reference sequence). The CDR3 extends over 15 amino acids. The V gene end was trimmed by 6 bases and the J gene end by 1 base; junction bases not matched to a gene: 9. CDR3: CASSPRDSVSYEQYF. The DNA for the CDR3 is TGTGCCAGCAGCCCCCGGGACAGCGTATCCTACGAGCAGTACTTC.

V and J are TRBV27 and TRBJ2-7, with a weak D call TRBD2 (5 bases). CDR1 is MNHEY and CDR2 is SMNVEV in the germline V gene (reference sequence). The CDR3 runs to 15 residues. Trimming removed 2 bases at V and 2 bases at J, with 13 bases between. The CDR3 region has the DNA TGTGCCAGCAGTTTAAGCCTAGCAGTTACCTACGAGCAGTACTTC. Translation gives CASSLSLAVTYEQYF.

The chain recombines TRBV30 with TRBJ1-1; TRBD1 might be the D (5 bases). V gave up 0 bases and J gave up 4 bases, with 12 bases separating them. Germline V gene lookup returns CDR1 GTSNPN and CDR2 SVGIG (reference sequence). The CDR3 has 14 residues. CDR3 region: CAWSVKGVVTEAFF. In DNA, the CDR3 is TGTGCCTGGAGTGTAAAAGGGGTTGTCACTGAAGCTTTCTTT. Supplemented by reference TRBV30 and TRBJ1-1, the full variable domain reads SQTIHQWPATLVQPVGSPLSLECTVEGTSNPNLYWYRQAAGRGLQLLFYSVGIGQISSEVPQNLSASRPQDRQFILSSKKLLLSDSGFYLCAWSVKGVVTEAFFGQGTRLTVV.

CDR3 sequence (DNA): TGTGCCAGCAGCTCAGACAGGGCTAACTATGGCTACACCTTC. Protein: CASSSDRANYGYTF. The chain joins TRBV7-6 to TRBJ1-2, with TRBD1 matching 7 bases. There are 14 residues in the CDR3. Germline values: CDR1 SGHVS, CDR2 FNYEAQ. J gave up 0 bases and V 4 bases, and 2 bases lay outside the gene matches.

This chain connects TRBV5-1 to TRBJ2-7; 11 bases map to TRBD2. V was pared by 0 bases and J by 5 bases, with 4 bases of the junction left unmatched. Germline V gene lookup returns CDR1 SGHRS and CDR2 YFSETQ. This CDR3 region has 15 residues. CDR3 in amino acids: CASSLELAGEDEQYF. The CDR3 DNA reads as TGCGCCAGCAGCTTGGAACTAGCGGGAGAAGACGAGCAGTACTTC.